The source of this TCR beta chain is a study of control samples from healthy donors and cancer patients. This clone was observed once. Some clones are missing from TCRdb's copy, which holds only in-frame ones; the method was immunoSEQ multiplex PCR. The repertoire includes approximately 50,000 clones, 87% of them detected once, and roughly 13% sits in the top ten. Sequencing was carried out using PBMCs. This TCR came from a woman aged 55-70 years with lung cancer.

CDR3 nucleotides: TGTGCCAGCAGCAAACCCGACCCAACTAATGAAAAACTGTTTTTT. It encodes CASSKPDPTNEKLFF. The chain has TRBV21-1 and TRBJ1-4. TRBV21-1 is flagged as a pseudogene. This CDR3 contains 15 residues.